This TCR beta chain was identified during a study of blood T cell repertoires in COVID-19. Study-wide context: Researchers got acute and convalescent COVID-19 samples from the United States, Italy and Spain. Sample material is recorded as cDNA or gDNA derived from T cells, B-cell-depleted T cells, or PBMCs.

Between the trimmed V and J ends, which lost 5 bases and 0 bases, there was a span of 10 bases. The CDR3 covers 15 residues. Germline values: CDR1 MNHNY, CDR2 SVGAGI (reference sequence). Original methodology: It was from reference gene primer amplification that nucleated cell counts were estimated. Data came from immunoSEQ multiplex PCR; TCRdb stores just in-frame clones and leaves some out. D and trimming come from the DNA, and the V and J calls and clone size come from that table. The repertoire has approximately 99,000 clones, 60% to 85% of them found once; the top ten carry approximately 18%. The sequence was obtained from a woman of 80 years or more with active or convalescent COVID-19. V usage is TRBV6-6 and J usage is TRBJ1-4, with D tentatively TRBD1 (6 bases). The sample comprised peripheral blood. The CDR3 coding sequence is TGTGCCAGCAGTAAACAGGGTGCAACTAATGAAAAACTGTTTTTT. Residues: CASSKQGATNEKLFF.